The 12 T cell receptor beta chains in this list originate from one sample, sequenced in a study of vaccination effects on CD4 cells after COVID-19. Their recognized antigens are unknown. This table comes from immunoSEQ multiplex PCR, and its TCRdb copy is limited to in-frame clones, with some not included. The sample holds some 47,000 clones; just over 70% are singletons and the top ten take about 7%. Having been cultured for 10 days, the cells underwent CD4+ T cell isolation. Participants completed two doses of the BNT162b2 or mRNA-1273 vaccine. This sample comprised CD4+ T cells from PBMCs cultured without peptide, obtained after COVID-19 vaccination. The source is a human donor who received a COVID-19 vaccine.

The CDR3 DNA is TGTGCCAGCAGCCAATCTCAGGGGCTGGGCGAAAAACTGTTTTTT. Its translation: CASSQSQGLGEKLFF. The chain couples TRBV3-1 (or the pseudogene TRBV3-2) to TRBJ1-4, with a tentative D call TRBD1 (6 bases). V gave up 2 bases and J gave up 8 bases, with 15 bases separating them. The length of the CDR3 is 15 residues. CDR1 and CDR2 (germline): LGHDT, YNNKEL (reference sequence).

V usage is TRBV5-1 and J usage is TRBJ2-2, with 8 bases identical to TRBD1. This CDR3 spans 17 amino acids. J gave up 4 bases and V 0 bases, and 8 bases lay outside the gene matches. Germline CDR1 SGHRS, CDR2 YFSETQ. CDR3 sequence (DNA): TGCGCCAGCAGCTTGGAATACGCAGGGGGCGGCACCGGGGAGCTGTTTTTT. This translates into CASSLEYAGGGTGELFF.

The rearrangement joins TRBV10-1 to TRBJ2-7; D may match TRBD1 or TRBD2 (5 bases each). This CDR3 region has 11 residues. V dropped 8 bases and J dropped 12 bases, with 17 bases sitting between them. CDR1 and CDR2 from the germline V gene are WNHNN and SYGVQD (reference sequence). The CDR3 loop reads CASSGTGMRYF. The CDR3 nucleotides read TGCGCCAGCTCAGGGACGGGGATGAGGTACTTC.

The sample holds one count of this clone. J is TRBJ1-2 and V is TRBV5-6; 9 nucleotides line up with TRBD1. This CDR3 has 15 residues. The V gene's germline CDR1 is SGHDT and CDR2 YYEEEE. Trimming at V came to 4 bases and at J to 8 bases, leaving 12 bases not matched to a gene. The CDR3 loop reads CASSPRDRVWRGYTF. CDR3 sequence (DNA): TGTGCCAGCAGCCCGAGGGACAGGGTTTGGCGGGGCTACACCTTC. Combining the CDR3 with reference TRBV5-6 and TRBJ1-2 gives the whole variable domain DAGVTQSPTHLIKTRGQQVTLRCSPKSGHDTVSWYQQALGQGPQFIFQYYEEEERQRGNFPDRFSGHQFPNYSSELNVNALLLGDSALYLCASSPRDRVWRGYTFGSGTRLTVV.

V is TRBV2 and J is TRBJ2-1; no firm D call. This CDR3 contains 11 residues. V lost 4 bases and J 8 bases, leaving 6 bases between the germline ends. Germline V gene sequence: CDR1 SNHLY, CDR2 FYNNEI. Here the CDR3 DNA reads TGTGCCAGCAGTGTCATGGATGAGCAGTTCTTC. Translated, it gives CASSVMDEQFF.

The chain carries TRBV5-5 and TRBJ2-3, with 9 bases aligning to TRBD2. CDR3 length equals 16 residues. V dropped 0 bases and J dropped 4; count of bases not matched to a gene: 6. Germline CDR1 SGHKS, CDR2 YYEKEE (reference sequence). The CDR3 here is CASSLGLADFSDTQYF. The CDR3 nucleotides read TGTGCCAGCAGCTTGGGACTAGCGGATTTCTCAGATACGCAGTATTTT.

This clone has a handful of counts. The V and J genes are TRBV10-1 and TRBJ1-2; tentative D call: TRBD1 (6 bases). CDR3 size: 14 residues. From germline, CDR1 is WNHNN and CDR2 SYGVQD (reference sequence). The V and J ends lost 4 bases and 0 bases respectively, with 9 bases between them. The DNA of the CDR3 is TGCGCCAGCAGTGCAGGGACATCTAACTATGGCTACACCTTC. It is translated as CASSAGTSNYGYTF.

This clone turned up a few times. J is TRBJ1-1 and V is TRBV9; D gene uncertain. Looked up from germline, CDR1 is SGDLS and CDR2 is YYNGEE. This CDR3 contains 14 residues. Trimming took off 5 bases at V and 4 bases at J, with 15 bases between the two ends. The CDR3 region is CASSPSTPATEAFF. Here the CDR3 DNA reads TGTGCCAGCAGTCCATCAACCCCGGCCACTGAAGCTTTCTTT.

The CDR3 nucleotides are TGCAGTGCTAGTACGGTTACGAACACTGAAGCTTTCTTT. Its translation: CSASTVTNTEAFF. V usage is TRBV20-1 and J usage is TRBJ1-1; D ambiguous. The germline CDR1 and CDR2 sequences are DFQATT and SNEGSKA (reference sequence). Between the trimmed V and J ends, which lost 3 bases and 1 base, there was a span of 9 bases. The CDR3 covers 13 residues.

This chain uses TRBV5-1 with TRBJ2-1; D gene uncertain. CDR1 is SGHRS and CDR2 is YFSETQ in the germline V gene. With 1 base removed from V and 0 bases from J, the gap between germline ends came to 8 bases. The CDR3 is 15 amino acids. The CDR3 DNA follows: TGCGCCAGCAGCTTGATGGATAGCTCCTACAATGAGCAGTTCTTC. Protein: CASSLMDSSYNEQFF.

The V and J genes are TRBV6-2 or TRBV6-3 and TRBJ1-5; 8 bases match TRBD1. CDR1 MNHEY and CDR2 SVGEGT come from the germline V gene. The V gene end was trimmed by 2 bases and the J gene end by 2 bases; junction bases not matched to a gene: 8. There are 17 residues in the CDR3. The CDR3 protein is CASSYQSDRVRNQPQHF. DNA of the CDR3: TGTGCCAGCAGTTACCAATCGGACAGGGTTCGCAATCAGCCCCAGCATTTT.

This chain connects TRBV2 to TRBJ2-3; 15 nucleotides line up with TRBD2. Germline V gene lookup returns CDR1 SNHLY and CDR2 FYNNEI. This CDR3 spans 17 amino acids. The V segment lost 5 bases and the J segment 0 bases; nucleotides outside the gene matches: 3. The CDR3: CASSSGLAGGSTDTQYF. CDR3 bases: TGTGCCAGCAGTTCGGGACTAGCGGGAGGTAGCACAGATACGCAGTATTTT.